The sequence of this T cell receptor (beta chain) was determined in a study of blood T cell repertoires in COVID-19. Recruitment covered fewer than 25 US areas and drew participants whose ages spanned roughly 18 to 90 years. From germline, CDR1 is MNHNS and CDR2 SASEGT. The J segment lost 1 base and the V segment lost 5 bases, leaving 6 bases of the junction unmatched. CDR3 length equals 15 residues. Sequenced by immunoSEQ multiplex PCR; TCRdb stores in-frame clones only, minus some. The sample shows around 300,000 clones, around 90% of them seen only once. V gene TRBV6-1 combines with J gene TRBJ2-7; 9 bases agree with TRBD1. The sequence derives from a woman between 40 and 50 years old who had recovered from COVID-19. Material for sequencing was PBMCs or T cells enriched from blood (not recorded which). The CDR3 is CASSPPGTGSYEQYF. DNA of the CDR3: TGTGCCAGCAGTCCTCCCGGGACAGGGTCCTACGAGCAGTACTTC.